This TCR beta chain was captured in a study of Graves' ophthalmopathy and Graves' hyperthyroidism. Across the whole study: The collection of peripheral blood took place at initial diagnosis, before any treatment. Study results and caveats: Sensitivity of approximately 66% and specificity of less than 85% were achieved by the model that predicted ophthalmopathy progression.

The CDR3 length is 13 residues. Germline CDR1 SGHRS, CDR2 YFSETQ. Amplification of the TCR beta CDR3 regions used RNA transcripts (as template). First-round RT-PCR relied on HTBI primers, and a second-round multiplex PCR came next. MiXCR was run by TCRdb on the multiplex PCR reads, yielding one entry per CDR3 protein. The sample comprises about 640,000 distinct CDR3 sequences, 35% to 45% of which are singletons, and over 2.5% rests with the top ten. Moderately to severely active ophthalmopathy under 3 months, CAS at least 3, NOSPECS at least 4. Clinicians diagnosed using symptoms, serum thyroxine, TRAb, thyroid ultrasound and orbital computed tomography. With regard to this clonotype: The antigen is not known. This may stem from a read error, because a much larger clone lies one nucleotide away.

Sequencing was done on a sample of peripheral blood. The clonotype originates from an adult man with Graves' ophthalmopathy. V usage is TRBV5-1 and J usage is TRBJ2-5; no definite D call. CDR3 loop: CAGSQDLVETQYF. For the CDR3, the DNA is TGTGCCGGCAGCCAAGATCTGGTGGAGACCCAGTACTTC.